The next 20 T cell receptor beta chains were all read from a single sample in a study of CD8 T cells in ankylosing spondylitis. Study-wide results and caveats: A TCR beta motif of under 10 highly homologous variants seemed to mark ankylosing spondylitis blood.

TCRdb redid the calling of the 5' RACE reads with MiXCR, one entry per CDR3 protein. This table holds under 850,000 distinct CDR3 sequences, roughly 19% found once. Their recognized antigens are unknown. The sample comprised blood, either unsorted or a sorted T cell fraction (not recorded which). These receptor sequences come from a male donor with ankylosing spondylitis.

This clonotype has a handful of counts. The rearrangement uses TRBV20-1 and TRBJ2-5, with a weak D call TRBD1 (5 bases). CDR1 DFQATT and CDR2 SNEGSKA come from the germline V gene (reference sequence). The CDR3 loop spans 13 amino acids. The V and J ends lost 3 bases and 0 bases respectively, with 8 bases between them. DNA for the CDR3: TGCAGTGCTAGGGACACCTACCAAGAGACCCAGTACTTC. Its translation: CSARDTYQETQYF.

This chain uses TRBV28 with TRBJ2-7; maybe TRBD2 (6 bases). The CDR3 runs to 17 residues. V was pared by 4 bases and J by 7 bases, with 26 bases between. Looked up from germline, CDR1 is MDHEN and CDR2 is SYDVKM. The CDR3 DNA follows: TGTGCCAGCAGTTCACCGGCTCTTGGGGTAGGAGGGTGGGAGCAGTACTTC. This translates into CASSSPALGVGGWEQYF.

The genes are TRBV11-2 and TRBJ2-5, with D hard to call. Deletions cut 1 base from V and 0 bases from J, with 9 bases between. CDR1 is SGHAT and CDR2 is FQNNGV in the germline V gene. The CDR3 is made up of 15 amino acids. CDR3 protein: CASSLGIRDQETQYF. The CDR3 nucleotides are TGTGCCAGCAGCTTAGGAATAAGAGACCAAGAGACCCAGTACTTC.

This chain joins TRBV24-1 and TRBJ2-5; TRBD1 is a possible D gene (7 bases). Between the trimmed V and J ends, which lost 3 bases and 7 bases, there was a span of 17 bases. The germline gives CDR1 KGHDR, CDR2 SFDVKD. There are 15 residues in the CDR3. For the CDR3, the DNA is TGTGCCACCAGTGATCCCGGACAGGACGGGGGGACCCAGTACTTC. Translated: CATSDPGQDGGTQYF.

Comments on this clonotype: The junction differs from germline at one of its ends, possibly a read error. CDR3 sequence (DNA): TGCGCCGGCAGCCGGGACGGTGATGCTTTCTTT. This gives the protein CAGSRDGDAFF. The chain recombines TRBV4-1 with TRBJ1-1; tentatively, D is TRBD1 (5 bases). CDR3 length equals 11 residues. Looked up from germline, CDR1 is MGHRA and CDR2 is YSYEKL.

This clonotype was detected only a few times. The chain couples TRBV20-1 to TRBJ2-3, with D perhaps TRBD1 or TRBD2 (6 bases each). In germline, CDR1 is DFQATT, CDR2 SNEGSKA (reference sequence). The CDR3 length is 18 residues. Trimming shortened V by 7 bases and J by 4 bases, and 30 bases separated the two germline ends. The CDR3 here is CSVNTPGLQGRRADTQYF. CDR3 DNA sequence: TGCAGTGTTAACACTCCGGGTCTTCAGGGGAGGAGGGCAGATACGCAGTATTTT.

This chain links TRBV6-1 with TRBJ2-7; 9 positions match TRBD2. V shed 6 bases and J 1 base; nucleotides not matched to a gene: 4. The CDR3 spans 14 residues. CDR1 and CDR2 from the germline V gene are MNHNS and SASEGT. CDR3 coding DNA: TGTGCCAGCAGGGCGGGAGGGCGTTCCTACGAGCAGTACTTC. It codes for CASRAGGRSYEQYF.

The CDR3 reads CARRTNQPQHF. In nucleotides, the CDR3 is TGTGCTCGACGGACGAATCAGCCCCAGCATTTT. The V and J genes are TRBV7-6 and TRBJ1-5; D is uncertain. CDR3 length equals 11 residues. CDR1 is SGHVS, CDR2 FNYEAQ, per germline.

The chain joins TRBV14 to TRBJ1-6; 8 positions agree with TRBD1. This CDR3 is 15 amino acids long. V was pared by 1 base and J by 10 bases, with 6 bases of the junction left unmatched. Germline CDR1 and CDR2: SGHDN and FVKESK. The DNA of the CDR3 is TGTGCCAGCAGCCAAGTCAGGGGGCGGCGGTCACCCCTCCACTTT. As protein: CASSQVRGRRSPLHF.

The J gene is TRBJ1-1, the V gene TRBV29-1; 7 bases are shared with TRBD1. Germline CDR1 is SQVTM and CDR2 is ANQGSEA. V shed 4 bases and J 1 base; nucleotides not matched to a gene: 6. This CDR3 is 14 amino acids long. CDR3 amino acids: CSVAPGQSNTEAFF. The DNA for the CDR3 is TGCAGCGTTGCTCCGGGACAGTCGAACACTGAAGCTTTCTTT.

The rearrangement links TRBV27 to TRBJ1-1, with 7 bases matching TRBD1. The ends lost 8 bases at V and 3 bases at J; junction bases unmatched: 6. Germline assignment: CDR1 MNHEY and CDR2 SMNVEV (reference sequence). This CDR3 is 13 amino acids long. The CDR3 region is CASLDRTHTEAFF. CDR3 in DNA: TGTGCCAGCTTGGACAGGACGCACACTGAAGCTTTCTTT.

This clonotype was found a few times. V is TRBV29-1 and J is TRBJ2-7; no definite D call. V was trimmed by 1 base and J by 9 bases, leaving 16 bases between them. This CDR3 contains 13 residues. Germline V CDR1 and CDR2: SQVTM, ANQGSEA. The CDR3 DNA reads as TGCAGCGTTGAAGTAACTCACGTTTTGGGGCAGTACTTC. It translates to CSVEVTHVLGQYF.

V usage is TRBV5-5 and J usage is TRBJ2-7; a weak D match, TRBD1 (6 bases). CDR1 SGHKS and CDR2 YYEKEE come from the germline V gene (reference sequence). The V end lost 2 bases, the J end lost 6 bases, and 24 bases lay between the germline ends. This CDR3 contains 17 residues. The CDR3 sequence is CASSFRDTLGSFFEQYF. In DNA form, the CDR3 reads TGTGCCAGCAGCTTCCGGGACACATTAGGTAGCTTTTTCGAGCAGTACTTC.

DNA for the CDR3: TGTGCCAGCAGTTTTTTTGCGGGGGTAACAGATACGCAGTATTTT. Residues: CASSFFAGVTDTQYF. The rearrangement joins TRBV12-3 or TRBV12-4 to TRBJ2-3; TRBD2 matches at 7 bases. The CDR3 has 15 residues. Trimming at V came to 3 bases and at J to 3 bases, leaving 6 bases not matched to a gene.

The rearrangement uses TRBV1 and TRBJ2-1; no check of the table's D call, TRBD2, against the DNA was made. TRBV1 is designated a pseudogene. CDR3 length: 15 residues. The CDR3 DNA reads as TGCACCAGCAGCCAAGATAGGGAGGGCCCGAATGAGCAGTTCTTC. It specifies CTSSQDREGPNEQFF.

The CDR3 region is CASMRGLAGVGTGELFF. In DNA form, the CDR3 reads TGCGCCAGCATGAGAGGACTAGCGGGAGTTGGGACCGGGGAGCTGTTTTTT. This chain joins TRBV5-1 and TRBJ2-2; 13 bases fit TRBD2. With V trimmed by 6 bases and J by 5 bases, 10 bases remained unmatched. The germline CDR1 and CDR2 sequences are SGHRS and YFSETQ. The CDR3 consists of 17 residues. Looking up the rest from reference TRBV5-1 and TRBJ2-2 gives the full variable domain: KAGVTQTPRYLIKTRGQQVTLSCSPISGHRSVSWYQQTPGQGLQFLFEYFSETQRNKGNFPGRFSGRQFSNSRSEMNVSTLELGDSALYLCASMRGLAGVGTGELFFGEGSRLTVL.

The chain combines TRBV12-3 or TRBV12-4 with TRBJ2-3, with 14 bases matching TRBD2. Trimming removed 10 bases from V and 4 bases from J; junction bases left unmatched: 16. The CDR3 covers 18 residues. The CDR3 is CAIRPRGLAGEGPDTQYF. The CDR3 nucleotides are TGTGCCATCAGACCACGGGGACTAGCGGGAGAGGGTCCAGATACGCAGTATTTT.

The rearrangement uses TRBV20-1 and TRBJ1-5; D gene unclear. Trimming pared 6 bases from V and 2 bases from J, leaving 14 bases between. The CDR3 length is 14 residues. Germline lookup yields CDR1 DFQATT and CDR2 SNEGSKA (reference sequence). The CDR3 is CSASSPVGNQPQHF. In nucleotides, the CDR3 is TGCAGTGCCTCCTCTCCCGTCGGCAATCAGCCCCAGCATTTT.

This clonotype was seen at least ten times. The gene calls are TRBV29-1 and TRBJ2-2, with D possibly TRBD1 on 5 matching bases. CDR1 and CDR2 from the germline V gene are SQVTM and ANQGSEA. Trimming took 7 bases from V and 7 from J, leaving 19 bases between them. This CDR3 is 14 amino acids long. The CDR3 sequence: CSALTDSRVGELFF. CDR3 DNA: TGCAGCGCTTTGACAGACTCACGGGTCGGGGAGCTGTTTTTT.

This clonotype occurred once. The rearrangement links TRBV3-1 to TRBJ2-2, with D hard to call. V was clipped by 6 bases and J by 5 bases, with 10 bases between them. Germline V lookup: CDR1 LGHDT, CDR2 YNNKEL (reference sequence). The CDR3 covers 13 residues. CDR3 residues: CASSQLVTGELFF. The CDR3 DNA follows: TGTGCCAGCAGTCAGCTAGTTACCGGGGAGCTGTTTTTT.